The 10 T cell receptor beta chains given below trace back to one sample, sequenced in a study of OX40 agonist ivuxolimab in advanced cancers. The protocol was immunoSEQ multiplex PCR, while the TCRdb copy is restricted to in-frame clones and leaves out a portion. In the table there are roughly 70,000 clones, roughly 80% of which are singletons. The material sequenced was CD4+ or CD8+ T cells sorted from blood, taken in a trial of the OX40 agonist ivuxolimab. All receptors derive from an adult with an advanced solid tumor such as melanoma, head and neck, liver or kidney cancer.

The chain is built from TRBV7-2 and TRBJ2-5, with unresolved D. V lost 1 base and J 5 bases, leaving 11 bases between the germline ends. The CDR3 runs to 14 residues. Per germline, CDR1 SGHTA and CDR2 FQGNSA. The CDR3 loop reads CASSLGRYGETQYF. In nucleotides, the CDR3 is TGTGCCAGCAGCTTAGGTCGATATGGCGAGACCCAGTACTTC.

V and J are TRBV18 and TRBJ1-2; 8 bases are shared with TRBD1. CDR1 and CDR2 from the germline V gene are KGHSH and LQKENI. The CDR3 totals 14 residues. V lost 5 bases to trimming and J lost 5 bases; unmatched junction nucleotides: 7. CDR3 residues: CASSTEQGGYGYTF. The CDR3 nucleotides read TGTGCCAGCTCAACAGAACAGGGGGGTTATGGCTACACCTTC.

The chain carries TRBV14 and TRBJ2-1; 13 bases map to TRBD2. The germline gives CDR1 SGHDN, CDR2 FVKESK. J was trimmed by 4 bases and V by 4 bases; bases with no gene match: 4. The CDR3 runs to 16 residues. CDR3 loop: CASSRGTSGAYNEQFF. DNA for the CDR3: TGTGCCAGCAGCCGAGGGACTAGCGGGGCTTACAATGAGCAGTTCTTC.

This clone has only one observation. The chain's CDR3 is CASSYSAVTNQPQHF. The CDR3 nucleotides are TGTGCCAGCAGTTACTCGGCAGTAACCAATCAGCCCCAGCATTTT. V and J are TRBV6-6 and TRBJ1-5; D gene uncertain. This CDR3 region has 15 residues. V lost 0 bases and J 3 bases, leaving 9 bases between the germline ends. In germline, CDR1 is MNHNY, CDR2 SVGAGI (reference sequence).

The CDR3 sequence: CASSPDSNSPLHF. CDR3 coding DNA: TGTGCCAGCAGCCCGGACAGTAATTCACCCCTCCACTTT. This rearrangement joins TRBV5-4 to TRBJ1-6, with D tentatively TRBD1 (6 bases). V gave up 4 bases and J gave up 6 bases, with 8 bases separating them. From germline, CDR1 is SGHNT and CDR2 YYREEE (reference sequence). The CDR3 length is 13 residues.

The CDR3 reads CASTPTGATGELFF. CDR3 bases: TGCGCCAGCACCCCAACAGGGGCTACCGGGGAGCTGTTTTTT. The V gene is TRBV5-1, the J gene TRBJ2-2; 7 nucleotides line up with TRBD1. CDR1 and CDR2 from the germline V gene are SGHRS and YFSETQ. J lost 5 bases, V lost 6 bases, and 7 bases had no gene match. The CDR3 is made up of 14 amino acids.

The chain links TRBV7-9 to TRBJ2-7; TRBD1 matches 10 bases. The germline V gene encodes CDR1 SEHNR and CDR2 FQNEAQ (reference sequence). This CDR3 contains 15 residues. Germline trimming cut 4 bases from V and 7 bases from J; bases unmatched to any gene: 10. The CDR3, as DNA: TGTGCCAGCAGCTCAAGACAGGGGGCTATCTGGGAGCAGTACTTC. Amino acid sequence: CASSSRQGAIWEQYF.

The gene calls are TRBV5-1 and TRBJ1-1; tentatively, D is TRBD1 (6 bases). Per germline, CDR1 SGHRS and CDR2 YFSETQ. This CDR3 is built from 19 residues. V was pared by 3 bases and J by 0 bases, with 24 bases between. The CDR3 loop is CASSSGAGGRRVVNTEAFF. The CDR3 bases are TGCGCCAGCAGCTCGGGGGCGGGAGGCCGTAGGGTGGTGAACACTGAAGCTTTCTTT.

The CDR3: CASSRSLNIQYF. In DNA, the CDR3 is TGTGCCAGCAGCCGGAGCCTAAACATTCAGTACTTC. The V gene is TRBV5-6, the J gene TRBJ2-4; D call uncertain. The CDR3 spans 12 residues. CDR1 SGHDT and CDR2 YYEEEE come from the germline V gene. V lost 4 bases and J lost 6, with 8 bases in between.

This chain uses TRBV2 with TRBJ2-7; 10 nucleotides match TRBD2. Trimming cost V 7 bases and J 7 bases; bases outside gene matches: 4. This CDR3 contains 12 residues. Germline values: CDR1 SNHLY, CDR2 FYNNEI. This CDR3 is CASKAGGQEQYF. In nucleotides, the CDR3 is TGTGCCAGCAAAGCGGGGGGGCAGGAGCAGTACTTC.